The present T cell receptor (beta chain) was sequenced within a study of T cell clonality in common variable immunodeficiency. Donors gave about 5 to 8 ml heparinized peripheral whole blood. This clone was recorded many times. What it binds is unknown. The observed sequence ends 3 residues before the CDR3 terminus, with the missing tail filled in from the germline J gene. Broader study findings: Reportedly, TCR beta sequences from common variable immunodeficiency showed fewer deletions and N-nucleotide insertions. The cause of increased CVID clonality remains unclear without subpopulation sequencing.

This CDR3 is 13 amino acids long. Germline-derived CDR1 and CDR2 are SGHRS and YFSETQ. V was clipped by 2 bases and J by 5 bases, with 8 bases between them. Control and CVID samples contributed equal amounts of genomic DNA. The data were produced by immunoSEQ multiplex PCR, yet TCRdb's version contains in-frame clones alone and is incomplete. Listed for the sample are fewer than 55,000 clones, none seen a single time. The sequence was obtained from a person aged 18 to 75 in good health. J is TRBJ2-1 and V is TRBV5-1, with a possible D match to TRBD1 (5 bases). Sequenced input: peripheral blood mononuclear cells. The sequenced CDR3 bases are TGCGCCAGCAGCTTTAAAGGGGACAATGAG. Translated, it gives CASSFKGDNE. The full CDR3 sequence reads CASSFKGDNEQFF.